A selection of T cell receptor beta chains follows, all from one sample in a study of Graves' ophthalmopathy and Graves' hyperthyroidism. TCRdb redid the calling of the multiplex PCR reads with MiXCR, one entry per CDR3 protein. This sample has almost 40,000 distinct CDR3 sequences, with approximately 50% found just once. Sequencing was carried out using peripheral blood. All receptors derive from an adult woman with stable Graves' hyperthyroidism. CDR3s include the opening cysteine and the closing phenylalanine or tryptophan. Fields, in order: J gene, V gene, clone size, D gene, CDR3 DNA, CDR3 protein. D genes are given only for firm matches. A clone size is listed for some rows: how often the clone was seen (once, few, many), or a class if it is expanded.

TRBJ1-5 TRBV24-1 NA TRBD1 TGTGCCACCAGTGATGGGACAGGGTATACGCCCCAGCATTTT CATSDGTGYTPQHF
TRBJ1-5 TRBV24-1 NA TRBD1 TGTGCCACCAGCCCGGGGACAGGGATAGGGCAGCCCCAGCATTTT CATSPGTGIGQPQHF
TRBJ1-2 TRBV30 NA TRBD1 TGTGCCTGTCGACCGGGACAGGGGAAATATGGCTACACCTTC CACRPGQGKYGYTF
TRBJ2-7 TRBV3-1 many TRBD1 TGTGCCAGCCGACCCGGGACAGGGGGCAACGAGCAGTACTTC CASRPGTGGNEQYF
TRBJ2-5 TRBV7-6 NA TRBD2 TGTGCCAGCAGTCCCGGGGCTAGCGGGAGGGAGACCCAGTACTTC CASSPGASGRETQYF
TRBJ1-1 TRBV29-1 NA TRBD1 TGCAGCGTGGGGACAGGGGACACTGAAGCTTTCTTT CSVGTGDTEAFF
TRBJ2-3 TRBV7-3 many NA TGTGCCAGCAGGGAGGGGGAGGCCACAGATACGCAGTATTTT CASREGEATDTQYF
TRBJ2-3 TRBV20-1 NA NA TGCAGTGCTCAGCCGCAGACGAGAATCCCAGATACGCAGTATTTT CSAQPQTRIPDTQYF
TRBJ1-2 TRBV3-1 NA NA TGTGCCAGCAGCCAAGGGATAGGGGAAGACTATGGCTACACCTTC CASSQGIGEDYGYTF
TRBJ1-2 TRBV20-1 many NA TGCAGTGCTAGTCTGTTCTATGGCTACACCTTC CSASLFYGYTF
TRBJ2-3 TRBV20-1 many TRBD1 TGCAGTGCTAGAGTTTACAGGGGCCACACAGATACGCAGTATTTT CSARVYRGHTDTQYF
TRBJ1-4 TRBV4-1 NA TRBD1 TGTGCCAGCAGCCTCGACAGGGGTCTTTGGGAAAAACTGTTTTTT CASSLDRGLWEKLFF
TRBJ1-1 TRBV20-1 many NA TGCAGTGCTAGCCCCCCCGGGGGACACAACATGAACACTGAAGCTTTCTTT CSASPPGGHNMNTEAFF
TRBJ1-6 TRBV20-1 many NA TGCAGTGCTAGAGATCAGAGGGGGAATTCACCCCTCCACTTT CSARDQRGNSPLHF
TRBJ2-6 TRBV28 many NA TGTGCCAGCAGTTTGGGCAGGGGTTACTCTGGGGCCAACGTCCTGACTTTC CASSLGRGYSGANVLTF
TRBJ2-7 TRBV20-1 NA TRBD1 TGCAGTGCGGGGACAGACTCCTACGAGCAGTACTTC CSAGTDSYEQYF
TRBJ1-1 TRBV24-1 medium-sized NA TGTGCCACGGCTCAGGGGAACACTGAAGCTTTCTTT CATAQGNTEAFF
TRBJ1-2 TRBV24-1 medium-sized NA TGTGCCACCAGTGGACGGACGGACGATGGCTACACCTTC CATSGRTDDGYTF
TRBJ1-2 TRBV2 NA NA TGTGCCAGCACCGTGAAAATCTACTATGGCTACACCTTC CASTVKIYYGYTF
TRBJ2-7 TRBV19 NA TRBD1 TGTGCCAGTAGTACCGGACAGGGAGGACATTCCTACGAGCAGTACTTC CASSTGQGGHSYEQYF
TRBJ1-2 TRBV24-1 NA TRBD1 TGTGCCACCAGTGAGGTAGGGACAGGGGGCGCATCTGGCTACACCTTC CATSEVGTGGASGYTF
TRBJ2-7 TRBV12-3/TRBV12-4 NA NA TGTGCCAGCAGTTACTCGGGACATGGGCTGGGAGAGCAGTACTTC CASSYSGHGLGEQYF
TRBJ2-5 TRBV20-1 many TRBD2 TGCAGTGCCTCTTTTGGGACTAGCGGGAGGGCAGAGACCCAGTACTTC CSASFGTSGRAETQYF
TRBJ2-5 TRBV15 NA NA TGTGCCACCAGCAGCGCGGGGTCTGGTGGGGAGACCCAGTACTTC CATSSAGSGGETQYF
TRBJ2-5 TRBV2 once TRBD2 TGTGCCAGCAGGGGGGGGACTAGCGGGAGACCCCAAGAGACCCAGTACTTC CASRGGTSGRPQETQYF
TRBJ1-6 TRBV9 NA TRBD1 TGTGCCAGCAGCGTTGGGACAGACTATAATTCACCCCTCCACTTT CASSVGTDYNSPLHF
TRBJ2-7 TRBV6-6 many TRBD1 TGTGCCAGCAGCGGAACCTCCAGGGGGACCTACGAGCAGTACTTC CASSGTSRGTYEQYF
TRBJ2-5 TRBV5-1 NA TRBD1 TGCGCCAGCAGCTTGGCCTCGACAGGGCCGAAGACCCAGTACTTC CASSLASTGPKTQYF
TRBJ1-6 TRBV6-5 many TRBD1 TGTGCCAGCAGTCCTCAGGGGGTCGGTTCACCCCTCCACTTT CASSPQGVGSPLHF
TRBJ2-6 TRBV7-9 few TRBD2 TGTGCCAGCAGCTATGGGACTAGCGGGAGTCGCTTAGGGGCCAACGTCCTGACTTTC CASSYGTSGSRLGANVLTF
TRBJ2-5 TRBV20-1 NA TRBD2 TGCAGTGCCAGGATGACTAGCGGTTCAGAGACCCAGTACTTC CSARMTSGSETQYF
TRBJ1-6 TRBV5-5 many NA TGTGCCAGCAGCTTAGGGAATAATTCACCCCTCCACTTT CASSLGNNSPLHF
TRBJ2-7 TRBV25-1 NA TRBD1 TGTGCCAGCCAGGGGGCAGTAGTCTACGAGCAGTACTTC CASQGAVVYEQYF
TRBJ2-5 TRBV20-1 NA TRBD2 TGCAGTGCTACCCCCGGACTAGCGGGAGGGCCGTGGGAGACCCAGTACTTC CSATPGLAGGPWETQYF
TRBJ1-1 TRBV29-1 NA NA TGCAGCTGCCGGACAGTGAACACTGAAGCTTTCTTT CSCRTVNTEAFF
TRBJ2-5 TRBV20-1 NA NA TGCAGTGCTCAGGGTACCCCGGGATGTTTTGAGACCCAGTACTTC CSAQGTPGCFETQYF
TRBJ1-1 TRBV29-1 NA NA TGCAGTTACCGGGGTGACACTGAAGCTTTCTTT CSYRGDTEAFF
TRBJ1-3 TRBV20-1 many NA TGCAGTGCCCCCGGGGAGGGAAACTCTGGAAACACCATATATTTT CSAPGEGNSGNTIYF
TRBJ1-1 TRBV5-1 many NA TGCGCCAGCAGCTTTCCCCAGGGAGGGACTGAAGCTTTCTTT CASSFPQGGTEAFF
TRBJ1-6 TRBV5-4 NA TRBD1 TGTGCCAGCAGCGATCGGACAGGGCAAAATTCACCCCTCCACTTT CASSDRTGQNSPLHF
TRBJ1-6 TRBV5-1 NA TRBD1 TGCGCCAGCAGACTAGCGGGGGACAGGGATAATTCACCCCTCCACTTT CASRLAGDRDNSPLHF
TRBJ2-7 TRBV10-3 many NA TGTGCCATCAGTGCAGGCTACGAGCAGTACTTC CAISAGYEQYF
TRBJ2-5 TRBV20-1 NA NA TGCAGTTCGTGGGTGGTCCAAGAGACCCAGTACTTC CSSWVVQETQYF
TRBJ1-5 TRBV9 NA NA TGTGCCAGCAGACTCCTCGACCAGCCCCAGCATTTT CASRLLDQPQHF
TRBJ1-1 TRBV10-2 NA NA TGCGCCAGCAGTGAGGTTGGGTCGGGAGCTTTCTTT CASSEVGSGAFF
TRBJ2-5 TRBV2 NA NA TGTGCCAGCAGTGAAGTCGTGCCAGGGCGAGAGACCCAGTACTTC CASSEVVPGRETQYF
TRBJ2-3 TRBV20-1 many NA TGCAGTGCTAGAGACAGGCTAACAGGAGCCACTAGCACAGATACGCAGTATTTT CSARDRLTGATSTDTQYF
TRBJ1-2 TRBV30 NA NA TGTGCCTGGAGTGGTGGCTACACCTTC CAWSGGYTF
TRBJ2-7 TRBV7-8 NA TRBD1 TGTGCCAGCAGTCCCGGGACAGGGGTCTGCGAGCAGTACTTC CASSPGTGVCEQYF
TRBJ1-1 TRBV7-9 once NA TGTGCCAGCAGCCCCCGGGGTGGCACTGAAGCATTCTTT CASSPRGGTEAFF